This T cell receptor beta chain was captured by sequencing in a study of blood T cell repertoires in COVID-19. Study as a whole: Spain, Italy and the United States supplied samples that represented acute and convalescent COVID-19. T cells, B-cell-depleted T cells, or PBMCs provided the cDNA or gDNA that served as material.

This clone turned up a few times. J gave up 7 bases and V 5 bases, and 6 bases lay outside the gene matches. The CDR3 spans 13 residues. CDR1 and CDR2 (germline): MNHEY, SMNVEV (reference sequence). As handled by the study authors: Reference gene primer amplification yielded estimated nucleated cell counts. The data were produced by immunoSEQ multiplex PCR, yet TCRdb's version contains in-frame clones alone and is incomplete. The DNA gave D and trimming, while V, J and clone size come from that table. The table has roughly 80,000 clones, around 83% seen once; the top ten hold around 9.7%. The sample taken for sequencing was peripheral blood. This TCR derives from a human donor in a cohort sampled during active COVID-19. V usage is TRBV27 and J usage is TRBJ1-2; TRBD1 agrees at 8 bases. CDR3 in amino acids: CASSTRQGAGYTF. The CDR3 DNA reads as TGTGCCAGCAGTACCCGGCAGGGGGCTGGCTACACCTTC.